These 4 T cell receptor beta chains came from one sample sequenced in a study of cytomegalovirus exposure and HLA in healthy donors. PCR was performed using 60 Vbeta and 13 Jbeta primers. Clones were sequenced by immunoSEQ multiplex PCR, and TCRdb holds only the in-frame ones, with some missing. Of 150,000 to 200,000 clones listed, under 85% are singletons. Sequencing input: PBMCs. The receptors were gathered from a man aged 50 to 59 in good health and CMV-seropositive.

This chain joins TRBV28 and TRBJ2-7; D is ambiguous. Germline CDR1 and CDR2: MDHEN and SYDVKM. V lost 3 bases, J lost 5 bases, and 8 bases lay in between. The CDR3 spans 12 residues. As DNA, the CDR3 is TGTGCCAGCAGTTTGTTCACTAACGAGCAGTACTTC. It is translated as CASSLFTNEQYF.

The chain carries TRBV5-4 and TRBJ2-1; possible D gene TRBD1, 7 bases. Germline CDR1 SGHNT, CDR2 YYREEE (reference sequence). CDR3 length equals 16 residues. Trimming cost V 4 bases and J 8 bases, with 22 bases left between them. CDR3 sequence (DNA): TGTGCCAGCAGCGGGTTACTAGGGGGCGGGGTCGATGAGCAGTTCTTC. Translating gives CASSGLLGGGVDEQFF. The full variable domain, with the rest looked up from reference TRBV5-4 and TRBJ2-1, is ETGVTQSPTHLIKTRGQQVTLRCSSQSGHNTVSWYQQALGQGPQFIFQYYREEENGRGNFPPRFSGLQFPNYSSELNVNALELDDSALYLCASSGLLGGGVDEQFFGPGTRLTVL.

This clone was picked up a small number of times. The gene calls are TRBV6-6 and TRBJ2-3, with D perhaps matching TRBD2 (5 bases). Germline lookup yields CDR1 MNHNY and CDR2 SVGAGI (reference sequence). The CDR3 has 14 amino acids. V lost 10 bases, J lost 4 bases, and 18 bases lay in between. The CDR3 sequence: CATQPGHGADTQYF. For the CDR3, the DNA is TGTGCCACCCAACCGGGCCACGGGGCAGATACGCAGTATTTT.

The chain joins TRBV19 to TRBJ1-4, with TRBD1 matching over 7 bases. The germline CDR1 and CDR2 sequences are LNHDA and SQIVND (reference sequence). The CDR3 spans 14 residues. Trimming cost V 5 bases and J 5 bases; bases outside gene matches: 5. The CDR3 DNA sequence: TGTGCCAGTAGTCACCGAGGGGGCAATGAAAAACTGTTTTTT. It codes for CASSHRGGNEKLFF. Full variable domain (outside the CDR3, taken from reference TRBV19 and TRBJ1-4): DGGITQSPKYLFRKEGQNVTLSCEQNLNHDAMYWYRQDPGQGLRLIYYSQIVNDFQKGDIAEGYSVSREKKESFPLTVTSAQKNPTAFYLCASSHRGGNEKLFFGSGTQLSVL.